This TCR beta chain emerged from a study of blood T cell repertoires in COVID-19. Study in general: COVID-19 samples from acute and convalescent phases originated in the United States, Italy and Spain. PBMCs, B-cell-depleted T cells, or T cells were the source of the cDNA or gDNA that made up the material.

V was clipped by 1 base and J by 2 bases; unmatched bases: 2. This CDR3 spans 16 amino acids. Germline V gives CDR1 SEHNR, CDR2 FQNEAQ (reference sequence). Original handling: Amplification from reference gene primers served as the basis for estimated nucleated cell counts. TCRdb's copy holds only in-frame clones and misses some; the assay was immunoSEQ multiplex PCR. V, J and clone size derive from that table, while D and trimming were established from the DNA sequence. In the table there are around 20,000 clones, 82% of which are singletons. The chain recombines TRBV7-9 with TRBJ2-1, with 10 positions matching TRBD2. What was sequenced was peripheral blood. The source is a human donor in a cohort sampled during active COVID-19. In DNA, the CDR3 is TGTGCCAGCAGCTTAGTAGCGGGAGGCCCCTACAATGAGCAGTTCTTC. This sequence encodes CASSLVAGGPYNEQFF.